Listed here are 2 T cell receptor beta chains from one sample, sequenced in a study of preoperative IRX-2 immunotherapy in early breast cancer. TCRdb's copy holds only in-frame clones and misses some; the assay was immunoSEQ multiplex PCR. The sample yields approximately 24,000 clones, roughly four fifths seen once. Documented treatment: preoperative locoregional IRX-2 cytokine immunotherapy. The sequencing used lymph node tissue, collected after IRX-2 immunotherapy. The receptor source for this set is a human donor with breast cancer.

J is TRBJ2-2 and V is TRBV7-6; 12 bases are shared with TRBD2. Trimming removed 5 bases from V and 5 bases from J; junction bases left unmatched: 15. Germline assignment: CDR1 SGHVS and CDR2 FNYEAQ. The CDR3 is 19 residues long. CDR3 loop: CASSQDRLAGATGTGELFF. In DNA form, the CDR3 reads TGTGCCAGCAGCCAAGACCGACTAGCGGGGGCCACGGGGACCGGGGAGCTGTTTTTT.

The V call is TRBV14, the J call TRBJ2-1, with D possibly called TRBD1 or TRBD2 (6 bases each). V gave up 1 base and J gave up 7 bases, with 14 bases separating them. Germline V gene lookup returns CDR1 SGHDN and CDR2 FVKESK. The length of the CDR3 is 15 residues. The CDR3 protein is CASSQAGAVGNEQFF. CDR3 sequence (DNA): TGTGCCAGCAGCCAAGCGGGGGCGGTAGGAAATGAGCAGTTCTTC.